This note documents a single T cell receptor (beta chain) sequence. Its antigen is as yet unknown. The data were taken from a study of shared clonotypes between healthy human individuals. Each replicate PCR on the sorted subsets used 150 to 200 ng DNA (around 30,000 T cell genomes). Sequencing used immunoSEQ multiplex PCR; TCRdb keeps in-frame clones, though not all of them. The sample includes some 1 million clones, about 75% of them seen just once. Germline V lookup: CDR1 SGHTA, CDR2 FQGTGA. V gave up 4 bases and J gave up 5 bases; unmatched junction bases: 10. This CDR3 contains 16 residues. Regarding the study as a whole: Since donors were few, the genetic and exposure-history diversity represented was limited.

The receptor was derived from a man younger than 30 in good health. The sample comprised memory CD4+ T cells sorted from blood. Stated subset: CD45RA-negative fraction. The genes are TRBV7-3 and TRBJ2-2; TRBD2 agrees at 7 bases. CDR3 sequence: CASSSPSAGRTGELFF. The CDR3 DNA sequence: TGTGCCAGCAGCTCACCCTCAGCGGGGAGGACCGGGGAGCTGTTTTTT. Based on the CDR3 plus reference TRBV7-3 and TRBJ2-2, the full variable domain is GAGVSQTPSNKVTEKGKYVELRCDPISGHTALYWYRQSLGQGPEFLIYFQGTGAADDSGLPNDRFFAVRPEGSVSTLKIQRTERGDSAVYLCASSSPSAGRTGELFFGEGSRLTVL.